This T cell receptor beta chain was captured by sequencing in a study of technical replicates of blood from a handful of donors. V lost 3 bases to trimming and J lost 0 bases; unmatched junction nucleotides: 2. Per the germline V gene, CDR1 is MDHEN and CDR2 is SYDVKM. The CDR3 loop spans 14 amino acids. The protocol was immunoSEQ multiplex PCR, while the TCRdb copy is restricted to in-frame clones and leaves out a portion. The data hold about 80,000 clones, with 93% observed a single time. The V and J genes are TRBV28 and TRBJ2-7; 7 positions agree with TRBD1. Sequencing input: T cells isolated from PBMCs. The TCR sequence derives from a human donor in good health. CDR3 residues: CASSFGTASYEQYF. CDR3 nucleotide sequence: TGTGCCAGCAGTTTTGGGACAGCCTCCTACGAGCAGTACTTC.